A single sample is the source of the 18 T cell receptor beta chains below, sequenced in a study of early T cells in non-severe SARS-CoV-2 infection. Each CDR3 protein is one row after TCRdb ran MiXCR on the 5' RACE reads. The data show 50,000 to 75,000 distinct CDR3 sequences, about 12% seen once. Source: whole blood, taken at baseline. These receptors all stem from an adult who was a healthcare worker with PCR-confirmed SARS-CoV-2 infection or an uninfected control (not recorded which). The donor label of this sample is uncertain.

This clonotype has a handful of counts. The rearrangement uses TRBV12-3 or TRBV12-4 and TRBJ1-1; no clear D. The germline V and J ends were trimmed by 2 bases and 1 base, with 5 bases remaining between them. The length of the CDR3 is 13 residues. The CDR3 reads CASSLNRNTEAFF. The DNA for the CDR3 is TGTGCCAGCAGTTTAAACAGGAACACTGAAGCTTTCTTT.

This clonotype came up many times. The genes are TRBV4-1 and TRBJ2-7; 10 positions match TRBD1. Unmatched junction bases numbered 11, after V lost 1 base and J lost 2 bases. The CDR3 is 18 residues long. The germline gives CDR1 MGHRA, CDR2 YSYEKL. The CDR3 loop reads CASSQAYGRTGGTYEQYV. The CDR3 nucleotides read TGCGCCAGCAGCCAAGCGTATGGTAGGACAGGGGGGACCTACGAGCAGTACGTC.

The CDR3 sequence is CASSGGASGVSEQFF. The CDR3 DNA follows: TGTGCCAGCAGCGGAGGGGCTAGCGGGGTTAGTGAGCAGTTCTTC. The chain recombines TRBV6-2 or TRBV6-3 with TRBJ2-1; 9 nucleotides agree with TRBD2. The V and J ends lost 6 bases and 9 bases, in that order; junction bases with no gene match: 12. CDR1 MNHEY and CDR2 SVGEGT come from the germline V gene. CDR3 size: 15 residues.

The J gene is TRBJ1-2, the V gene TRBV18; D not certain. The CDR3 spans 13 residues. CDR1 and CDR2 from the germline V gene are KGHSH and LQKENI. The V end lost 5 bases, the J end lost 6 bases, and 13 bases lay between the germline ends. Written as DNA, the CDR3 is TGTGCCAGCTCAATGACCCTGTCGGATGGCTACACCTTC. It translates to CASSMTLSDGYTF.

The chain joins TRBV5-1 to TRBJ1-6; 7 bases fit TRBD1. Germline V gene lookup returns CDR1 SGHRS and CDR2 YFSETQ. The J segment lost 2 bases and the V segment lost 5 bases, leaving 4 bases of the junction unmatched. This CDR3 has 15 amino acids. This chain's CDR3 is CASRKGATYNSPLHF. The CDR3 DNA reads TGCGCCAGCAGAAAGGGGGCAACCTATAATTCACCCCTCCACTTT. The full variable domain, rest sourced from reference TRBV5-1 and TRBJ1-6, is KAGVTQTPRYLIKTRGQQVTLSCSPISGHRSVSWYQQTPGQGLQFLFEYFSETQRNKGNFPGRFSGRQFSNSRSEMNVSTLELGDSALYLCASRKGATYNSPLHFGNGTRLTVT.

This chain joins TRBV6-1 and TRBJ2-7, with D possibly matching TRBD2 (7 bases). Germline-derived CDR1 and CDR2 are MNHNS and SASEGT. The CDR3 has 16 amino acids. V lost 2 bases and J lost 0, with 14 bases in between. In DNA, the CDR3 is TGTGCCAGCAGTGAATTGGGAGGGGGACTCTCCTACGAGCAGTACGTC. It yields the protein CASSELGGGLSYEQYV.

CDR3 in DNA: TGCAGTGCTAGAGTGGGACTAGCGATTGAGACCCAGTACTTC. Its translation: CSARVGLAIETQYF. The V and J genes are TRBV20-1 and TRBJ2-5, with 10 bases aligning to TRBD2. The germline CDR1 and CDR2 sequences are DFQATT and SNEGSKA (reference sequence). The length of the CDR3 is 14 residues. J gave up 5 bases and V 1 base, and 4 bases lay outside the gene matches.

There are many counts of this clonotype. V gene TRBV29-1 combines with J gene TRBJ2-2, with D hard to call. CDR1 is SQVTM and CDR2 is ANQGSEA in the germline V gene. This CDR3 spans 11 amino acids. Trimming cost V 3 bases and J 7 bases, with 6 bases left between them. This CDR3 is CSVDAYGELFF. As DNA, the CDR3 is TGCAGCGTTGACGCGTACGGGGAGCTGTTTTTT.

This clonotype was counted a few times. The chain links TRBV2 to TRBJ2-5, with D perhaps TRBD1 (5 bases). Per germline, CDR1 SNHLY and CDR2 FYNNEI. The CDR3 is 11 residues long. V dropped 8 bases and J dropped 5 bases, with 9 bases sitting between them. This CDR3 reads CASQGPETQYF. The CDR3, as DNA: TGTGCCAGCCAGGGCCCCGAGACCCAGTACTTC.

This clonotype turned up a few times. This rearrangement joins TRBV6-5 to TRBJ2-3; TRBD2 aligns across 10 bases. V shed 4 bases, J shed 3 bases, and the junction held 7 bases outside the gene matches. CDR3 size: 16 residues. From germline, CDR1 is MNHEY and CDR2 SVGAGI. The CDR3: CASSSGLADITDTQYF. DNA for the CDR3: TGTGCCAGCAGTTCCGGACTAGCGGATATTACAGATACGCAGTATTTT.

The gene calls are TRBV3-1 and TRBJ2-1; 8 bases are shared with TRBD2. The J segment lost 3 bases and the V segment lost 0 bases, leaving 4 bases of the junction unmatched. The CDR3 contains 16 residues. The germline gives CDR1 LGHDT, CDR2 YNNKEL (reference sequence). This CDR3 is CASSQEKSGGYNEQFF. DNA for the CDR3: TGTGCCAGCAGCCAAGAAAAGAGCGGGGGCTACAATGAGCAGTTCTTC.

The chain recombines TRBV5-4 with TRBJ1-1; D call uncertain. Germline loops: CDR1 SGHNT, CDR2 YYREEE (reference sequence). The CDR3 runs 15 residues. V was clipped by 3 bases and J by 2 bases, with 14 bases between them. The CDR3 bases are TGTGCCAGCAGCTCGCCGACCAAAATAAACACTGAAGCTTTCTTT. Translation gives CASSSPTKINTEAFF.

Ten or more counts support this clonotype. The chain links TRBV5-1 to TRBJ2-2; possible D gene TRBD2, 6 bases. The CDR3 spans 13 residues. V was clipped by 7 bases and J by 2 bases, with 9 bases between them. From germline, CDR1 is SGHRS and CDR2 YFSETQ. The CDR3 DNA follows: TGCGCCAGCGGGGAGGACAACACCGGGGAGCTGTTTTTT. Translation gives CASGEDNTGELFF.

This clonotype was recorded at least ten times. This chain uses TRBV24-1 with TRBJ2-1, with 9 bases matching TRBD2. The CDR3 consists of 15 residues. Trimming took 7 bases from V and 3 from J; bases not matched to a gene: 6. Looked up from germline, CDR1 is KGHDR and CDR2 is SFDVKD. The CDR3 DNA reads as TGTGCCACCAGAAATAGCGGGGGTGACTACAATGAGCAGTTCTTC. Protein sequence: CATRNSGGDYNEQFF.

The sample holds a few counts of this clonotype. The chain links TRBV12-3 or TRBV12-4 to TRBJ1-2; 8 bases line up with TRBD1. With V trimmed by 5 bases and J by 4 bases, 6 bases remained unmatched. The CDR3 has 14 amino acids. The CDR3 DNA reads as TGTGCCAGCAGTCAGGGGGCCTACGGCTATGGCTACACCTTC. Amino acids: CASSQGAYGYGYTF.

The chain links TRBV2 to TRBJ2-2; D uncertain. The germline V and J ends were trimmed by 2 bases and 6 bases, with 7 bases remaining between them. The CDR3 has 13 residues. From germline, CDR1 is SNHLY and CDR2 FYNNEI. For the CDR3, the DNA is TGTGCCAGCAGTGAACGCCAGGCCGGGGAGCTGTTTTTT. Its protein is CASSERQAGELFF.

This clonotype was counted between two and nine times. The chain couples TRBV12-3 or TRBV12-4 to TRBJ1-4; TRBD1 is a possible D gene (5 bases). V dropped 1 base and J dropped 4 bases, with 10 bases sitting between them. The CDR3 extends over 15 amino acids. CDR3 DNA sequence: TGTGCCAGCAGTTTAGTGGGGACCCATAATGAAAAACTGTTTTTT. It is translated as CASSLVGTHNEKLFF.

The V gene is TRBV6-5, the J gene TRBJ2-1; 13 nucleotides agree with TRBD2. V shed 3 bases and J 8 bases; nucleotides not matched to a gene: 1. The germline CDR1 and CDR2 sequences are MNHEY and SVGAGI. The CDR3 is 14 amino acids. The DNA of the CDR3 is TGTGCCAGCAGTTATGGGACTAGCGGGGATGAGCAGTTCTTC. Its protein product is CASSYGTSGDEQFF.